This T cell receptor beta chain was obtained from a study of T cells after yellow fever vaccination. The study's findings and limits: Weaker in magnitude, the secondary response showed a faster peak on day 5 versus 15.

In its sample, this clonotype was seen a few times. Its antigen is undetermined. TCRdb reanalysed the 5' RACE reads using MiXCR and keeps one entry per CDR3 protein. This table holds 150,000 to 200,000 distinct CDR3 sequences, around 10% found once. Germline V CDR1 and CDR2: ENHRY, SYGVKD. CDR3 length: 15 amino acids. The ends were cut back, 3 bases at V and 4 bases at J, with 15 bases in the middle. The sequencing used CD8+ T cells sorted from PBMCs, collected 15 days after the yellow fever booster vaccination. This chain links TRBV10-3 with TRBJ1-2; D is perhaps TRBD1 (6 bases). The TCR sequence derives from a man aged 18 to 30 who received the YFV17D yellow fever vaccine. The CDR3 DNA reads as TGTGCCATCAGTGACGAGACAGGAGTTGGCTATGGCTACACCTTC. It encodes CAISDETGVGYGYTF.